What follows are 18 T cell receptor beta chains derived from one specimen sequenced in a study of identical twins. TCRdb itself ran the 5' RACE reads through MiXCR, one entry per CDR3 protein. The table has about 240,000 distinct CDR3 sequences, 8% to 11% seen once; the top ten hold approximately 9.1%. Sequenced: memory T cells sorted from blood. These receptors came from a man aged 45-60 years in good health.

The table lists this clonotype with a few counts. The J gene is TRBJ2-7, the V gene TRBV3-1; tentative D call: TRBD2 (7 bases). V was trimmed by 3 bases and J by 2 bases, leaving 20 bases between them. In germline, CDR1 is LGHDT, CDR2 YNNKEL (reference sequence). This CDR3 is built from 17 residues. CDR3 nucleotides: TGTGCCAGCAGCCATCTCCCGAGGGGGGGCTCGCCCTACGAGCAGTACTTC. Protein: CASSHLPRGGSPYEQYF.

The rearrangement uses TRBV20-1 and TRBJ2-3; D may be TRBD2 (5 bases). The CDR3 contains 17 residues. Per germline, CDR1 DFQATT and CDR2 SNEGSKA (reference sequence). V was trimmed by 0 bases and J by 6 bases, leaving 22 bases between them. The CDR3 region is CSARDSLGRPGKDTQYF. CDR3 coding DNA: TGCAGTGCTAGAGATTCCCTAGGGCGGCCGGGAAAGGATACGCAGTATTTT.

The chain links TRBV20-1 to TRBJ2-3; 11 nucleotides agree with TRBD2. V lost 1 base and J lost 8; bases outside the gene matches: 2. The germline V gene encodes CDR1 DFQATT and CDR2 SNEGSKA (reference sequence). This CDR3 is built from 13 residues. In DNA, the CDR3 is TGCAGTGCTAGAGTACTAGCGGGAGTTACGCAGTATTTT. This gives the protein CSARVLAGVTQYF.

This clonotype was observed at least ten times. The chain uses TRBV28 and TRBJ2-3; a weak D match, TRBD2 (6 bases). Germline lookup yields CDR1 MDHEN and CDR2 SYDVKM. The V end was cut by 2 bases, the J end by 2 bases, with 11 bases between. The CDR3 has 15 amino acids. CDR3 amino acids: CASSLIAEITDTQYF. The CDR3 nucleotides read TGTGCCAGCAGTTTAATAGCGGAAATCACAGATACGCAGTATTTT.

This clonotype was picked up many times. The V and J genes are TRBV5-6 and TRBJ2-7; 7 bases line up with TRBD2. Looked up from germline, CDR1 is SGHDT and CDR2 is YYEEEE. With V trimmed by 1 base and J by 3 bases, 10 bases remained unmatched. The CDR3 contains 16 residues. CDR3 DNA: TGTGCCAGCAGCTTGTTTTCCCGACTAGCTGGCTACGAGCAGTACTTC. Translating gives CASSLFSRLAGYEQYF.

This clonotype was observed a handful of times. The J gene is TRBJ2-4, the V gene TRBV20-1; D is unclear. Between the trimmed V and J ends, which lost 6 bases and 3 bases, there was a span of 12 bases. This CDR3 is 13 amino acids long. CDR1 is DFQATT and CDR2 is SNEGSKA in the germline V gene (reference sequence). The CDR3 spells CSAAPNVKNIQYF. In nucleotides, the CDR3 is TGCAGTGCCGCGCCGAACGTCAAAAACATTCAGTACTTC.

The sample holds a few counts of this clonotype. V and J are TRBV21-1 and TRBJ2-7; TRBD1, the table's D call, was not compared with the DNA. TRBV21-1 constitutes a pseudogene. The CDR3 is 14 residues long. CDR3 nucleotides: TGTGCCAGCAGCAGCCGGGACAGCTCCTACGAGCAGTACTTC. It specifies CASSSRDSSYEQYF.

The chain carries TRBV6-2 or TRBV6-3 and TRBJ1-1; TRBD1 matches 7 bases. CDR1 and CDR2 (germline): MNHEY, SVGEGT. V shed 4 bases, J shed 7 bases, and the junction held 6 bases outside the gene matches. The CDR3 spans 13 residues. The CDR3 region is CASSFRQGGEAFF. CDR3 DNA: TGTGCCAGCAGTTTTAGACAGGGTGGTGAAGCTTTCTTT.

This clonotype was detected a few times. J is TRBJ1-2 and V is TRBV9; 9 nucleotides agree with TRBD1. Germline assignment: CDR1 SGDLS and CDR2 YYNGEE. The CDR3 sequence is 16 residues long. V lost 3 bases and J lost 5; bases outside the gene matches: 11. For the CDR3, the DNA is TGTGCCAGCAGCGATCCTTCTGGACAGGGGTGGTATGGCTACACCTTC. It specifies CASSDPSGQGWYGYTF.

This clonotype was counted a few times. CDR3 protein: CATTDRGYGYTF. The CDR3, as DNA: TGTGCCACCACCGACAGGGGATATGGCTACACCTTC. The genes are TRBV24-1 and TRBJ1-2; 8 bases fit TRBD1. Per germline, CDR1 KGHDR and CDR2 SFDVKD. After removal of 8 bases from V and 5 bases from J, the junction contained 3 bases not matched to a gene. The CDR3 spans 12 residues.

This clonotype was seen many times. The V and J genes are TRBV29-1 and TRBJ2-3; D is unclear. Trimming took 1 base from V and 0 from J, leaving 11 bases between them. Germline CDR1 reads SQVTM; CDR2 reads ANQGSEA. The CDR3 sequence is 15 residues long. This chain's CDR3 is CSVEVWTSSTDTQYF. The CDR3, as DNA: TGCAGCGTTGAAGTCTGGACCTCTAGCACAGATACGCAGTATTTT.

This clonotype came up once. The chain has TRBV20-1 and TRBJ2-1; no definite D call. The V gene lost 0 bases and the J gene lost 1 base, with 7 bases spanning the gap. Germline V lookup: CDR1 DFQATT, CDR2 SNEGSKA (reference sequence). The CDR3 contains 14 residues. CDR3 sequence reads: CSARDKGSYNEQFF. The CDR3 nucleotides read TGCAGTGCTAGAGATAAGGGTTCCTACAATGAGCAGTTCTTC.

This clonotype was picked up many times. V and J are TRBV20-1 and TRBJ1-4; perhaps TRBD1 as D (5 bases). V dropped 3 bases and J dropped 4 bases, with 15 bases sitting between them. This CDR3 region has 15 residues. The V gene's germline CDR1 is DFQATT and CDR2 SNEGSKA (reference sequence). In nucleotides, the CDR3 is TGCAGTGCTAGTGCCGCCGGACACCATAATGAAAAACTGTTTTTT. Translating it yields CSASAAGHHNEKLFF.

This clonotype was counted at least ten times. The chain is built from TRBV20-1 and TRBJ2-1, with 14 bases that match TRBD2. The CDR3 sequence is 16 residues long. Germline trimming cut 6 bases from V and 7 bases from J; bases unmatched to any gene: 11. CDR1 DFQATT and CDR2 SNEGSKA come from the germline V gene (reference sequence). CDR3 sequence reads: CSARGLAGGFKNEQFF. CDR3 bases: TGCAGTGCCCGCGGACTAGCGGGAGGATTCAAGAATGAGCAGTTCTTC.

This clonotype was counted ten times or more. The chain couples TRBV28 to TRBJ2-1; 7 bases line up with TRBD2. The germline V gene encodes CDR1 MDHEN and CDR2 SYDVKM. This CDR3 has 16 amino acids. J lost 5 bases, V lost 2 bases, and 9 bases had no gene match. This CDR3 reads CASSLVQAGPDNEQFF. CDR3 bases: TGTGCCAGCAGTTTAGTTCAAGCGGGGCCTGACAATGAGCAGTTCTTC.

V is TRBV4-3 and J is TRBJ2-3; 8 bases are shared with TRBD1. With 3 bases clipped from V and 1 base from J, the junction kept 0 bases outside the gene matches. CDR1 is LGHNA and CDR2 is YSLEER in the germline V gene. The CDR3 is 14 residues long. Here the CDR3 reads CASSQTGGTDTQYF. For the CDR3, the DNA is TGCGCCAGCAGCCAGACAGGGGGCACAGATACGCAGTATTTT.

This clonotype was observed many times. The chain uses TRBV5-1 and TRBJ1-1, with D tentatively TRBD1 (5 bases). The CDR3 extends over 14 amino acids. In germline, CDR1 is SGHRS, CDR2 YFSETQ. V gave up 0 bases and J gave up 1 base, with 7 bases separating them. CDR3 nucleotide sequence: TGCGCCAGCAGCTTGGGACAGCAGAACACTGAAGCTTTCTTT. This translates into CASSLGQQNTEAFF.

The rearrangement links TRBV6-4 to TRBJ1-2, with 10 nucleotides matching TRBD1. The CDR3 is 13 amino acids. Germline CDR1 reads MRHNA; CDR2 reads SNTAGT. After removal of 5 bases from V and 7 bases from J, the junction contained 4 bases not matched to a gene. Here the CDR3 reads CASSLGQGTGYTF. The CDR3 coding sequence is TGTGCCAGCAGTTTGGGACAGGGGACTGGCTACACCTTC.